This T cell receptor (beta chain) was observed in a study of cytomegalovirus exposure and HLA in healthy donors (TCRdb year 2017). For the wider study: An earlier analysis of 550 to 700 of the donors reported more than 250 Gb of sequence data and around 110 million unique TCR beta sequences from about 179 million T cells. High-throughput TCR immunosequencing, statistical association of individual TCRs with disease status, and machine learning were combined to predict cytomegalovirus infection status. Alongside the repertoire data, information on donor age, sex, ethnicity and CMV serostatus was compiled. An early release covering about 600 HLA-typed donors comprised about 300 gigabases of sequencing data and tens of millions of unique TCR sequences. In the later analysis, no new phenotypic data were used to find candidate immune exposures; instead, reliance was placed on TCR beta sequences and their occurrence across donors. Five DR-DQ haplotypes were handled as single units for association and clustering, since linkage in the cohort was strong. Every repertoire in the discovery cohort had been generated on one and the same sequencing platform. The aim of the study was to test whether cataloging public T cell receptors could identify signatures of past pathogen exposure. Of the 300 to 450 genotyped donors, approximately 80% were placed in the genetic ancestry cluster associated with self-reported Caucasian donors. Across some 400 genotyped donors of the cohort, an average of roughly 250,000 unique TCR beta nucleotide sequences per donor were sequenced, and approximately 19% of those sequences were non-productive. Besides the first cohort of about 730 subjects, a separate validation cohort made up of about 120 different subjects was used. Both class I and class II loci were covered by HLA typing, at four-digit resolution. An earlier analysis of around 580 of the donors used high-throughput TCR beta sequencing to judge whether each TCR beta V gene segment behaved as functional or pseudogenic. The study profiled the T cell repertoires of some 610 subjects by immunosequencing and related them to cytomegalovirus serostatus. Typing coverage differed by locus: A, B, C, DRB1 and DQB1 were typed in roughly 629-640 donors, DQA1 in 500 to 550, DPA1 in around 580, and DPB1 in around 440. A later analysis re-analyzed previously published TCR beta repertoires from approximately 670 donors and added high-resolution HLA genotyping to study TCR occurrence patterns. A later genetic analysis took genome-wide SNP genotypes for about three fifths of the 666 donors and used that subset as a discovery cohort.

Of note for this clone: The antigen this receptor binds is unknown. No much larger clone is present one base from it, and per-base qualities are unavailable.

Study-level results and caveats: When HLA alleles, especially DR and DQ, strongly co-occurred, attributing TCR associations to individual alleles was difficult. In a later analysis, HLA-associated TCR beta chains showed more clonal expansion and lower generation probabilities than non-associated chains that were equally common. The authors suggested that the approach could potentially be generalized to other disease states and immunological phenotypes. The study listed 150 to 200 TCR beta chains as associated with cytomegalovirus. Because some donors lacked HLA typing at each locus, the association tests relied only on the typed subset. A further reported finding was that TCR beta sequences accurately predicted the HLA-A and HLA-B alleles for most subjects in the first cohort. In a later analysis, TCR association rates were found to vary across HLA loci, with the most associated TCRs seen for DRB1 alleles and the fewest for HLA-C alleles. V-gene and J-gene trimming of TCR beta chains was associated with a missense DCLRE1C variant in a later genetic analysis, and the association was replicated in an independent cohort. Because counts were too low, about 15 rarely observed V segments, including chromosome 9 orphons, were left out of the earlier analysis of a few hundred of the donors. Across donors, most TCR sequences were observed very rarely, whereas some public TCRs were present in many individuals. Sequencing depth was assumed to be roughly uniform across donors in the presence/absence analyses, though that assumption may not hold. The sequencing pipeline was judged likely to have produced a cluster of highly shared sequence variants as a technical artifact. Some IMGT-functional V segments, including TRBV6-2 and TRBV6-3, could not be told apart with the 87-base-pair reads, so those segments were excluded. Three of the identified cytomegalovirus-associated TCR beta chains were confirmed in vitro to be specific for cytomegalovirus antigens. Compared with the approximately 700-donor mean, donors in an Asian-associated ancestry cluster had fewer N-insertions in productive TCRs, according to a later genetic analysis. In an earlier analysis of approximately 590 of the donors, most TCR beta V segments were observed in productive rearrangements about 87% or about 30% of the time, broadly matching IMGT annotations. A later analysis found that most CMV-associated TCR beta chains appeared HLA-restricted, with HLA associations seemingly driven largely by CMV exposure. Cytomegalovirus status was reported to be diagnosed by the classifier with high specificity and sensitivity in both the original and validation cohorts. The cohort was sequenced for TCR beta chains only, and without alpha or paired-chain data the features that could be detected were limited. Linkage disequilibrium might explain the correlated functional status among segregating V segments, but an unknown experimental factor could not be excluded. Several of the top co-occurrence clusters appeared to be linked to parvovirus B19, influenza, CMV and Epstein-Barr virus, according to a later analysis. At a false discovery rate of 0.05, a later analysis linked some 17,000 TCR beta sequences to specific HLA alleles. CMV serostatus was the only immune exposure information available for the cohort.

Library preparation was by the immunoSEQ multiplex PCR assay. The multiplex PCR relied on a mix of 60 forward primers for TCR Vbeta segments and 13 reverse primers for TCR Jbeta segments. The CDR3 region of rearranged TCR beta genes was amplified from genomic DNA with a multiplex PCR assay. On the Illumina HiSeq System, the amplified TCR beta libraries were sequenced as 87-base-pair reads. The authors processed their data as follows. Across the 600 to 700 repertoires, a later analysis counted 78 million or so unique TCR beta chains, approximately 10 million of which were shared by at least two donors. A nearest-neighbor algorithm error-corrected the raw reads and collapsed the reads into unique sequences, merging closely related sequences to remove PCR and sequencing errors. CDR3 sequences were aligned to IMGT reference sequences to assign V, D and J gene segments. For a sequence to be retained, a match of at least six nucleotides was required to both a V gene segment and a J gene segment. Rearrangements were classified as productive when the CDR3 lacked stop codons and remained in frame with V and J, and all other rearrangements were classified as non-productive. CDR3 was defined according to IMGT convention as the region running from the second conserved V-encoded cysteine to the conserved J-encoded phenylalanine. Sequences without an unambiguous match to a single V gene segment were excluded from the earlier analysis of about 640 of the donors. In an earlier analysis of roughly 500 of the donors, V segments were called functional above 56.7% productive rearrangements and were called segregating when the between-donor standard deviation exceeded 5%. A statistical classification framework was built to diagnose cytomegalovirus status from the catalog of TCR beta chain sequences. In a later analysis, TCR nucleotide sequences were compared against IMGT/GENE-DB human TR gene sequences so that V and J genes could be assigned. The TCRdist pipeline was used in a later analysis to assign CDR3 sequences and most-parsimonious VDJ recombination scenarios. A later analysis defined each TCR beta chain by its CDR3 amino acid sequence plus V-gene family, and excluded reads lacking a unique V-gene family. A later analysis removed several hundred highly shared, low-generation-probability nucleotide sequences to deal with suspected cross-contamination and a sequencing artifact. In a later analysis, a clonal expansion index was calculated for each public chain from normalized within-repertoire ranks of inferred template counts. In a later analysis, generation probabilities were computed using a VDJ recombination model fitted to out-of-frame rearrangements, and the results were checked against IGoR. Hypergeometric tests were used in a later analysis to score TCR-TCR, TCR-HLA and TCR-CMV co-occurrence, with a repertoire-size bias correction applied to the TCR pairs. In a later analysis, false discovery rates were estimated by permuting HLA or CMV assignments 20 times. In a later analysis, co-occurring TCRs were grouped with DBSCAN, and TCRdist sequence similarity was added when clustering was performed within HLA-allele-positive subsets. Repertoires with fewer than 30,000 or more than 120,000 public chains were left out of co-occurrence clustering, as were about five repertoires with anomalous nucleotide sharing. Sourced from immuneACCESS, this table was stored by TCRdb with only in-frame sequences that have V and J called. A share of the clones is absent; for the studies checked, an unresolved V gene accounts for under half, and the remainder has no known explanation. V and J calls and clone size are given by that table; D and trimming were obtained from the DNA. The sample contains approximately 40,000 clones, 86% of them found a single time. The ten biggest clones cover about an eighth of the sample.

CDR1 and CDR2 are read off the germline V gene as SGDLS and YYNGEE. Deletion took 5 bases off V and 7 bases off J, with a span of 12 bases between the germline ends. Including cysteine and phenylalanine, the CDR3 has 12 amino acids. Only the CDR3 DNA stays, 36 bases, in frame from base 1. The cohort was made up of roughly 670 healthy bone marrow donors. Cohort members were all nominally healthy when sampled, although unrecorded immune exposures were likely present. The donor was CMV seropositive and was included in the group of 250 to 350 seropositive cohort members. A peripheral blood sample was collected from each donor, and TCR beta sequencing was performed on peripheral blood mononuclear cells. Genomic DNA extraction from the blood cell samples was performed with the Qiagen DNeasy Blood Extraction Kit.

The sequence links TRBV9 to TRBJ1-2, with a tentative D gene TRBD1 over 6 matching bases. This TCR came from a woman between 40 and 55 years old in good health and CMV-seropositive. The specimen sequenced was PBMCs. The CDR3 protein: CASRRGGFGYTF. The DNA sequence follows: TGTGCCAGCAGACGAGGGGGTTTTGGCTACACCTTC.